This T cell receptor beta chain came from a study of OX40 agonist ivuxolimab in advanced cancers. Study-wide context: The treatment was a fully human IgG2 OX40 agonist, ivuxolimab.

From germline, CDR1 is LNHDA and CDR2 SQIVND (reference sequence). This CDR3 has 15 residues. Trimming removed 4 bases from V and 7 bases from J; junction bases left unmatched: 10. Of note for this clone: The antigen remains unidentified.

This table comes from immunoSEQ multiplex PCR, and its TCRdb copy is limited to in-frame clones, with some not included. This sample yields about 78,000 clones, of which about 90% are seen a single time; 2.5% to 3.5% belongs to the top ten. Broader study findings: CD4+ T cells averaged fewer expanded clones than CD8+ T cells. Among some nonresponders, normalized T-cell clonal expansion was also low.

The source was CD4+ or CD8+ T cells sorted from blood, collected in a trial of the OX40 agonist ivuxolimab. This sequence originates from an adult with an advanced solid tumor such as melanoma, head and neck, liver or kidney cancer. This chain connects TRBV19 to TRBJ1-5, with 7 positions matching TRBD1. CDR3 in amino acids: CASSTTGESFQPQHF. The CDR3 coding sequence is TGTGCCAGTAGTACCACAGGGGAATCGTTCCAGCCCCAGCATTTT.